This is a list of T cell receptor beta chains from one sample in a study of blood T cell repertoires in COVID-19. Method: immunoSEQ multiplex PCR; TCRdb's copy keeps in-frame clones and lacks some. The sample records around 100,000 clones, approximately 86% being singletons. Sample: peripheral blood. All receptors come from a man aged 35 to 55 with acute or convalescent COVID-19. The conserved cysteine and the conserved F or W are not part of the CDR3 here. Each record gives: V gene, CDR3 protein.

v_gene: TRBV6-5; CDR3aa: ASSRLAGVEDTQY
v_gene: TRBV11-2; CDR3aa: ASGPLGAEFYNEQF
v_gene: TRBV6-2/TRBV6-3; CDR3aa: ASSLTGFGYT
v_gene: TRBV5-4; CDR3aa: ASSRRDTSYTEAF
v_gene: TRBV7-9; CDR3aa: ASSFGQGSQNIQY
v_gene: TRBV7-3; CDR3aa: ASSSQGRRTDTQY
v_gene: TRBV5-1; CDR3aa: ASSSFPGSGANVLT
v_gene: TRBV19; CDR3aa: ASSLPGGLNNYGYT
v_gene: TRBV5-1; CDR3aa: ASSLEAGVRNTEAF
v_gene: TRBV11-2; CDR3aa: ASSLGVATGELF
v_gene: TRBV11-2; CDR3aa: ASSLDGGTGADTQY
v_gene: TRBV7-9; CDR3aa: ASSLLAAKETQY
v_gene: TRBV5-8; CDR3aa: ASRGRGKETQY
v_gene: TRBV7-2; CDR3aa: ASSLRLGEGSPLH
v_gene: TRBV18; CDR3aa: ASSPGATDNSPLH
v_gene: TRBV7-6; CDR3aa: ASSLGGGQNNSPLH
v_gene: TRBV12-3/TRBV12-4; CDR3aa: ASSPPSHEQY
v_gene: TRBV11-1; CDR3aa: ASSLDRGNEQF
v_gene: TRBV5-5; CDR3aa: ASSLREGGSYNEQF
v_gene: TRBV6-2/TRBV6-3; CDR3aa: ASSPSRSGNTIY
v_gene: TRBV18; CDR3aa: ASSLGTDSGNTIY
v_gene: TRBV7-8; CDR3aa: ASSLANYRDTEAF
v_gene: TRBV5-8; CDR3aa: ASSPGQKNQPQH
v_gene: TRBV7-9; CDR3aa: ASSPSRNFPYEQY
v_gene: TRBV5-1; CDR3aa: ASSARGQGETQY
v_gene: TRBV5-1; CDR3aa: ASSLDPGESYGYT
v_gene: TRBV10-3; CDR3aa: AISGTGNTGELF
v_gene: TRBV12-5; CDR3aa: ASGSLVVSGNTIY
v_gene: TRBV30; CDR3aa: AWRYPGQGNTIY
v_gene: TRBV9; CDR3aa: ASSVGRAPASNEQF
v_gene: TRBV5-8; CDR3aa: ASSLGGQGNSPLH
v_gene: TRBV7-8; CDR3aa: ASSLWRGLAGTGELF
v_gene: TRBV7-6; CDR3aa: ASSLGDSSYEQY
v_gene: TRBV9; CDR3aa: ASSVAGTTEAF
v_gene: TRBV10-3; CDR3aa: AISESTGVNTEAF
v_gene: TRBV11-3; CDR3aa: ASSLDSNYGYT
v_gene: TRBV5-4; CDR3aa: ASSLVAFSGRNEQF
v_gene: TRBV27; CDR3aa: ASSFREGQYEQY
v_gene: TRBV5-1; CDR3aa: ASSFFQRKYNEQF
v_gene: TRBV5-1; CDR3aa: ASSYDPTEGNTEAF
v_gene: TRBV18; CDR3aa: ASSPLAGGRYNEQF
v_gene: TRBV2; CDR3aa: ASEGPRGNEQF
v_gene: TRBV5-1; CDR3aa: ASTVSGSGNTIY